The clone carrying this T cell receptor beta chain showed up just once. Germline V CDR1 and CDR2: MNHEY, SVGEGT. V shed 3 bases and J shed 8 bases, with 22 bases lying between them. The CDR3 covers 16 residues. TCRdb's table, derived via immunoSEQ multiplex PCR, lists solely in-frame clones and lacks some. This sample has fewer than 150,000 clones, with approximately 90% found just once. This sample stems from a study of blood T cell repertoires in COVID-19. The source of this sequence is a woman in her thirties or forties with acute or convalescent COVID-19. The chain joins TRBV6-2 or TRBV6-3 to TRBJ1-1; TRBD1 might be the D (6 bases). The sample taken for sequencing was peripheral blood. The CDR3 loop reads CASSYETWWDDREAFF. CDR3 nucleotide sequence: TGTGCCAGCAGTTATGAGACATGGTGGGACGACAGGGAAGCTTTCTTT.